The clone carrying this TCR beta chain appeared once. This sample was taken from a study of immune evolution from preneoplasia to lung adenocarcinoma. Profiling relied on immunoSEQ multiplex PCR, and the TCRdb table lists in-frame clones only, not all of them. The data hold around 40,000 clones, with less than 85% observed a single time. Germline V gene data show CDR1 as MNHNY and CDR2 as SVGAGI (reference sequence). V was clipped by 11 bases and J by 3 bases; unmatched bases: 6. This CDR3 is built from 12 residues. The receptor was isolated from a person between 55 and 70 years old with lung adenocarcinoma. Sequencing input: FFPE invasive lung adenocarcinoma tissue. The chain is built from TRBV6-6 and TRBJ2-7; TRBD2 aligns across 8 bases. The chain's CDR3 is CACSGGDYEQYF. In nucleotides, the CDR3 is TGTGCCTGTTCGGGGGGGGACTACGAGCAGTACTTC.